The T cell receptor beta chain described here comes from a study of CD8 T cells in ankylosing spondylitis. This CDR3 has 17 residues. Losses at the gene ends were 3 bases for V and 9 bases for J; bases not matched to a gene: 12. Germline CDR1 reads SGHRS; CDR2 reads YFSETQ. Notes on the study in general: What appeared characteristic of ankylosing spondylitis blood was a TCR beta motif of fewer than ten highly homologous variants. Disease-linked clones bore a CD8+ phenotype and were relatively rare in peripheral blood.

In its sample, this clonotype was seen many times. Antigen unknown. For TCR beta, libraries came from quantitative 5'-RACE with molecular barcodes. TCRdb called the 5' RACE reads again in MiXCR, with one record for every CDR3 protein. In the table there are 40,000 or so distinct CDR3 sequences, about 11% of which are singletons. This chain links TRBV5-1 with TRBJ1-6, with 10 bases lining up with TRBD1. The clonotype comes from a male donor with ankylosing spondylitis or in good health (not recorded which). The sample comprised blood, either unsorted or a sorted T cell fraction (not recorded which). For the CDR3, the DNA is TGCGCCAGCAGCTGGTTCGGGACAGGGGATCGAGGTTCACCCCTCCACTTT. Amino acids: CASSWFGTGDRGSPLHF.